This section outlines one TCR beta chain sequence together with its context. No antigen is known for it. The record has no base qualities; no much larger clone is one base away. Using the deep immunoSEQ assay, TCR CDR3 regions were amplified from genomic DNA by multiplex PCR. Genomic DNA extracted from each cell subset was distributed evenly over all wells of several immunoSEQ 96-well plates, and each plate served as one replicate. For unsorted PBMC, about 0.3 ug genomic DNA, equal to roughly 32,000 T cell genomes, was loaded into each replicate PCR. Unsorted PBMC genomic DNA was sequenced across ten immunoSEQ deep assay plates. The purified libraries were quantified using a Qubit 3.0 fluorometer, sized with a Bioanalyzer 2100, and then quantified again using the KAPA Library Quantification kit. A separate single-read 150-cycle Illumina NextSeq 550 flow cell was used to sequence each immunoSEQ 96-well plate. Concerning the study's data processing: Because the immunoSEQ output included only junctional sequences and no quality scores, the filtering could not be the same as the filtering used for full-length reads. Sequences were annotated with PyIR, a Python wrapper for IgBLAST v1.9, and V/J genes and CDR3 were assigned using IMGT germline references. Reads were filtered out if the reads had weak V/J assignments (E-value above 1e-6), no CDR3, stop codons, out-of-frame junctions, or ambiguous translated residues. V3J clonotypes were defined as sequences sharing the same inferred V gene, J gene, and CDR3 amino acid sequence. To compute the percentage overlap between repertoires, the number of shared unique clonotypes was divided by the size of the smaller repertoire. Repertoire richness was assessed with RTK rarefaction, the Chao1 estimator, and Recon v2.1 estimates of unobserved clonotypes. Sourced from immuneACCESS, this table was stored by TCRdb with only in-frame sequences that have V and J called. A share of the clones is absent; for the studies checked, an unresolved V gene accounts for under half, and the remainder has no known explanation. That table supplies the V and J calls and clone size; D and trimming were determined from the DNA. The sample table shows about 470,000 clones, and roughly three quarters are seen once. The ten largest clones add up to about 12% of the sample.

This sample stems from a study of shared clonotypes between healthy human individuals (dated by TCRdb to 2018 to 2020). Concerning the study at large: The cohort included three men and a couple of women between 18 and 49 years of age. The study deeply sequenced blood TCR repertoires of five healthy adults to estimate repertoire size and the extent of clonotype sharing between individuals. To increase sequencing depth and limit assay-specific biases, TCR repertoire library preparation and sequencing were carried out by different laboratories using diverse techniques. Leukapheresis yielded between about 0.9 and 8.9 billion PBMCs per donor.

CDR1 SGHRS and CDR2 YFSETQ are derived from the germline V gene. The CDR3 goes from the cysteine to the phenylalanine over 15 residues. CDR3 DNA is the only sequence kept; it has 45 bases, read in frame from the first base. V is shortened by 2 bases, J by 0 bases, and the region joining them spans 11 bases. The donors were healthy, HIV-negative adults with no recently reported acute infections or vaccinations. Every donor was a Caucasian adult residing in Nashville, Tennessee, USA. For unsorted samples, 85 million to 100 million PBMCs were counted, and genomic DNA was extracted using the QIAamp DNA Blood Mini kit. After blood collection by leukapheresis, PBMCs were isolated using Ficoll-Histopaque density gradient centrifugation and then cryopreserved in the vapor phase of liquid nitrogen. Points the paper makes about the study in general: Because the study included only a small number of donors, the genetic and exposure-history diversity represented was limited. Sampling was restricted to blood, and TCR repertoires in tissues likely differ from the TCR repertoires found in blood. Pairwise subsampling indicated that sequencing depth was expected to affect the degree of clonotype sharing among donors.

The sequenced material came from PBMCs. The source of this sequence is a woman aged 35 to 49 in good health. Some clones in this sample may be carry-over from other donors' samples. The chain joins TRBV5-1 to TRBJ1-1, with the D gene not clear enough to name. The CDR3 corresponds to CASSFGEVMNTEAFF. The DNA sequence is TGCGCCAGCAGCTTTGGCGAGGTAATGAACACTGAAGCTTTCTTT.